This T cell receptor (beta chain) was observed in a study of blood T cell repertoires in COVID-19. Study summary: Sources were T cells, B-cell-depleted T cells, or PBMCs; the material itself was cDNA or gDNA.

This clone was seen at least ten times. This CDR3 spans 19 amino acids. With V trimmed by 5 bases and J by 1 base, 19 bases remained unmatched. Germline assignment: CDR1 SEHNR and CDR2 FQNEAQ (reference sequence). Source study methods: Using reference gene primer amplification, nucleated cell counts were estimated. The repertoire was sequenced with immunoSEQ multiplex PCR; TCRdb's copy has only in-frame clones and lacks some. The V and J calls and clone size come from that table; D and trimming were worked out from the DNA. The sample includes some 180,000 clones, roughly 80% of them seen just once. This chain connects TRBV7-9 to TRBJ2-5; TRBD2 matches 7 bases. The sequenced material came from peripheral blood. This receptor was obtained from a man in his fifties or sixties with acute or convalescent COVID-19. The CDR3 bases are TGTGCCAGCAGCCTATACCTTATGGCCGCTAGCGGTTTCCAAGAGACCCAGTACTTC. Its translation is CASSLYLMAASGFQETQYF.